The T cell receptor (beta chain) under discussion was sequenced for a study of Graves' ophthalmopathy and Graves' hyperthyroidism. Overall study: Peripheral blood was gathered at first diagnosis, ahead of any treatment whatsoever.

CDR3 regions of TCR beta were amplified from RNA transcripts. After a first-round RT-PCR with HTBI primers, a second-round multiplex PCR was run. TCRdb ran MiXCR on the multiplex PCR reads and lists one entry per CDR3 protein. The sample holds 650,000 to 800,000 distinct CDR3 sequences, roughly 39% seen once. V shed 4 bases and J shed 11 bases, with 7 bases lying between them. The CDR3 is made up of 11 amino acids. Germline lookup yields CDR1 SGDLS and CDR2 YYNGEE. Uncontrolled infections, pregnancy, lactation or other autoimmune diseases led to patient exclusion. The sample taken for sequencing was peripheral blood. This sequence joins TRBV9 and TRBJ1-6, with D hard to call. This sequence was found in an adult man with Graves' ophthalmopathy. CDR3 DNA sequence: TGTGCCAGCAGCCCCGGGACACCCCTCCACTTT. Its translation is CASSPGTPLHF. Complete variable domain (other parts from reference TRBV9 and TRBJ1-6): DSGVTQTPKHLITATGQRVTLRCSPRSGDLSVYWYQQSLDQGLQFLIQYYNGEERAKGNILERFSAQQFPDLHSELNLSSLELGDSALYFCASSPGTPLHFGNGTRLTVT.